A single TCR beta chain is shown here with its context. No antigen is known for it. This CDR3 is 15 amino acids long. The V end lost 6 bases, the J end lost 2 bases, and 17 bases lay between the germline ends. Germline CDR1 reads MNHEY; CDR2 reads SMNVEV (reference sequence). This entry belongs to a study of cytomegalovirus exposure and HLA in healthy donors. General study results and limits: A later analysis appeared to link common viral pathogens to several of the most significant clusters. An ancestry cluster, one associated with Asian ancestry, reportedly showed fewer N-insertions than the approximately 670-donor mean in a later analysis. Later analysis identified a missense DCLRE1C variant that was linked to TCR beta V- and J-gene trimming. CMV serostatus alone was available as immune exposure information.

PCR involved 60 Vbeta and 13 Jbeta primers. Some clones are missing from TCRdb's copy, which holds only in-frame ones; the method was immunoSEQ multiplex PCR. The profile shows about 190,000 clones, approximately 86% of them singletons. The genes are TRBV27 and TRBJ2-7, with D perhaps matching TRBD1 (6 bases). This clonotype originated in a woman younger than 30 in good health and CMV-seronegative. The sequenced sample was PBMCs. The CDR3 DNA sequence: TGTGCCAGCAGCCCTGTTGGGGGCCCAGCCTACGAGCAGTACTTC. Amino acid sequence: CASSPVGGPAYEQYF.